Below are 9 T cell receptor beta chains sequenced from a single sample in a study of blood T cell repertoires in COVID-19. This table comes from immunoSEQ multiplex PCR, and its TCRdb copy is limited to in-frame clones, with some not included. The sample includes under 200,000 clones, about four fifths of them seen just once. Sample: peripheral blood. The receptors shown here come from a woman aged 55-70 years with COVID-19, enrolled during active disease.

The rearrangement links TRBV29-1 to TRBJ1-1; D is ambiguous. Trimming stripped 7 bases from V and 3 bases from J, with 6 bases between. Per germline, CDR1 SQVTM and CDR2 ANQGSEA. The CDR3 loop spans 10 amino acids. The DNA for the CDR3 is TGCAGCGCCGGGGACACTGAAGCTTTCTTT. Its translation: CSAGDTEAFF.

The chain uses TRBV18 and TRBJ2-1; D is possibly TRBD2 (5 bases). This CDR3 has 14 residues. Trimming left V 3 bases short and J 8 bases short, with 14 bases between. Germline V gives CDR1 KGHSH, CDR2 LQKENI. The DNA for the CDR3 is TGTGCCAGCTCACCCGGACTTGACTCGGATGAGCAGTTCTTC. Amino acid sequence: CASSPGLDSDEQFF.

The rearrangement links TRBV11-2 to TRBJ2-1; 7 bases fit TRBD1. There are 15 residues in the CDR3. With V trimmed by 1 base and J by 5 bases, 5 bases remained unmatched. Germline V CDR1 and CDR2: SGHAT, FQNNGV. This CDR3 reads CASSLVGTVNNEQFF. DNA of the CDR3: TGTGCCAGCAGCTTAGTTGGGACAGTCAACAATGAGCAGTTCTTC.

The rearrangement joins TRBV19 to TRBJ2-3, with 9 positions matching TRBD1. Germline trimming cut 6 bases from V and 4 bases from J; bases unmatched to any gene: 8. CDR3 length equals 15 residues. Per germline, CDR1 LNHDA and CDR2 SQIVND (reference sequence). The CDR3: CASSPGTGLADTQYF. CDR3 in DNA: TGTGCCAGTAGCCCCGGGACAGGGCTGGCAGATACGCAGTATTTT.

This chain connects TRBV10-2 to TRBJ1-1; D not resolved. This CDR3 region has 14 residues. Germline CDR1 is WSHSY and CDR2 is SAAADI. V was clipped by 2 bases and J by 0 bases, with 7 bases between them. The CDR3 DNA follows: TGCGCCAGCAGTGAGAGGCGGGTGAACACTGAAGCTTTCTTT. This gives the protein CASSERRVNTEAFF.

This rearrangement joins TRBV19 to TRBJ1-4; D gene ambiguous. Germline values: CDR1 LNHDA, CDR2 SQIVND (reference sequence). CDR3 size: 14 residues. Trimming removed 3 bases from V and 1 base from J, with 6 bases in between. CDR3 coding DNA: TGTGCCAGTAGTATCCTAGGAACTAATGAAAAACTGTTTTTT. It encodes CASSILGTNEKLFF.

This chain connects TRBV5-5 to TRBJ2-5; 10 nucleotides align to TRBD2. V shed 4 bases, J shed 5 bases, and the junction held 8 bases outside the gene matches. There are 15 residues in the CDR3. The V gene's germline CDR1 is SGHKS and CDR2 YYEKEE (reference sequence). The CDR3 spells CASSPGTSVTETQYF. The DNA for the CDR3 is TGTGCCAGCAGCCCCGGGACTAGCGTCACTGAGACCCAGTACTTC.

This chain joins TRBV2 and TRBJ2-1; tentatively, D is TRBD2 (5 bases). Per germline, CDR1 SNHLY and CDR2 FYNNEI. V shed 3 bases and J shed 9 bases, with 15 bases lying between them. This CDR3 is built from 14 residues. CDR3 nucleotide sequence: TGTGCCAGCAGTGACCCGGCTAGCCAGGCTGAGCAGTTCTTC. Protein product: CASSDPASQAEQFF.

The V call is TRBV11-2, the J call TRBJ1-2, with TRBD1 as a possible D gene (6 bases). Between the trimmed V and J ends, which lost 4 bases and 3 bases, there was a span of 18 bases. This CDR3 comprises 16 residues. CDR1 and CDR2 (germline): SGHAT, FQNNGV. This chain's CDR3 is CASSSSVFRGDYGYTF. CDR3 nucleotide sequence: TGTGCCAGCAGCTCTTCTGTGTTCAGGGGAGACTATGGCTACACCTTC.